The clone carrying this T cell receptor (beta chain) was seen only a few times. The antigen is undetermined. J gave up 7 bases and V 6 bases, and 1 base lay outside the gene matches. Per germline, CDR1 SNHLY and CDR2 FYNNEI. The CDR3 is 13 residues long. Using constant-segment primers, 5'RACE produced TCR alpha and TCR beta cDNA libraries carrying sample barcodes and UMIs. TCRdb reanalysed the 5' RACE reads using MiXCR and keeps one entry per CDR3 protein. The table records roughly 300,000 distinct CDR3 sequences, roughly 8.2% of them present only once. This sample was taken from a study of T-cell memory formation after mild COVID-19. Across the study: TCR clusters mostly belonged to single donors.

Study-wide results and limits: SARS-CoV-2 specificity of second-wave clones peaking day 37 was unconfirmed. Contracting CD8+ clones were enriched in EMRA, CD4+ mainly in CM and EM.

Sequenced material: PBMCs or a T cell subset sorted from them (not recorded which). This TCR was sampled from a man between 18 and 35 years old who had mild COVID-19 (a few samples of this study predate the infection). Cell type and time point are not known. The V gene is TRBV2, the J gene TRBJ1-5; 12 bases agree with TRBD1. CDR3 DNA sequence: TGTGCCAGCAGGGGACAGGGGGCGCAGCCCCAGCATTTT. It codes for CASRGQGAQPQHF.